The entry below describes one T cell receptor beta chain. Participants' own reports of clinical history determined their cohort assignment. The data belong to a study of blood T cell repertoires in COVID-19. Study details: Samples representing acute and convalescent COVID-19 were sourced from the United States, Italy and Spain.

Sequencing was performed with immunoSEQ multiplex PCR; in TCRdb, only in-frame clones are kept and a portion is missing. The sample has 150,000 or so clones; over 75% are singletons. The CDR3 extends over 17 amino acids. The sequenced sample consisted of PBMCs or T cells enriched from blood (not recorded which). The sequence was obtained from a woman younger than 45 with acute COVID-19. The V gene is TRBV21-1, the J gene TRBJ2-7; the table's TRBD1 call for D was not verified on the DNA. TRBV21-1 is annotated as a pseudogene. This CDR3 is CASSKIRFRTGIYEQYF. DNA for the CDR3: TGTGCCAGCAGCAAAATTCGGTTCCGGACAGGCATCTACGAGCAGTACTTC.